This TCR beta chain was captured in a study of T-cell memory formation after mild COVID-19. Looking at the study overall: Clusters were largely donor specific. Study results and limitations: Clones that got smaller from day 15 to 85 had even CD4/CD8, while clones growing later tipped toward CD4+. For contracting clones, CD4+ ones sat mainly in CM and EM, CD8+ in EMRA. Memory cells collected pre-infection included some clones that later responded, suggesting cross-reactive memory joined.

The table lists this clonotype with a few counts. Its matching antigen is unknown. Looked up from germline, CDR1 is SGHVS and CDR2 is FQNEAQ. The junction had 5 bases not matched to a gene; V was cut back by 2 bases and J by 1 base. CDR3 length: 16 residues. Via MiXCR, TCRdb re-called the 5' RACE reads, giving one row per CDR3 protein. The sample consists of over 500,000 distinct CDR3 sequences, about 18% of them appearing once. The source is an adult woman who had mild COVID-19 (a few samples of this study predate the infection). Cell type and time point are not known. The sample comprised PBMCs or a T cell subset sorted from them (not recorded which). The chain couples TRBV7-8 to TRBJ2-3, with 8 positions matching TRBD2. CDR3 in amino acids: CASSLFATSGTDTQYF. The CDR3 DNA reads as TGTGCCAGCAGCTTATTTGCGACTAGCGGCACAGATACGCAGTATTTT.